This passage covers 21 T cell receptor beta chains from one sample sequenced in a study of patients and donors after allogeneic stem cell transplantation. A single record per CDR3 protein comes from TCRdb applying MiXCR to the RT-PCR reads. The sample carries approximately 430,000 distinct CDR3 sequences, 16% recorded once. The sequenced material came from blood, either unsorted or a sorted T cell fraction (not recorded which). The receptors stem from a human donor who was either an allogeneic HSCT recipient or a stem cell or donor lymphocyte infusion donor (not recorded which). It is not recorded whose cells these are; they may come from a transplant donor.

This sequence joins TRBV10-3 and TRBJ1-1; D gene ambiguous. V was cut by 2 bases and J by 1 base, with 11 bases left in between. The CDR3 is 15 amino acids. The germline CDR1 and CDR2 sequences are ENHRY and SYGVKD. CDR3 residues: CAISEGKLGNTEAFF. The CDR3 DNA sequence: TGTGCCATCAGTGAGGGGAAGCTGGGGAACACTGAAGCTTTCTTT.

The chain couples TRBV11-2 to TRBJ2-1; D is unclear. Trimming stripped 5 bases from V and 10 bases from J, with 12 bases between. Germline V gene lookup returns CDR1 SGHAT and CDR2 FQNNGV. The CDR3 contains 12 residues. CDR3 sequence: CASSTDFKEQFF. CDR3 nucleotides: TGTGCCAGCAGCACCGATTTCAAAGAGCAGTTCTTC.

This clonotype has only a few counts. The rearrangement joins TRBV5-6 to TRBJ1-2, with TRBD1 matching 8 bases. V lost 4 bases, J lost 8 bases, and 10 bases stayed unmatched. Germline V CDR1 and CDR2: SGHDT, YYEEEE. The CDR3 length is 14 residues. The CDR3 sequence is CASSPQTGGGGYTF. The DNA for the CDR3 is TGTGCCAGCAGCCCTCAAACAGGGGGAGGCGGCTACACCTTC.

The chain uses TRBV6-1 and TRBJ1-6, with D possibly TRBD1 on 6 matching bases. The CDR3 extends over 16 amino acids. Germline CDR1 MNHNS, CDR2 SASEGT. V was trimmed by 8 bases and J by 3 bases, leaving 17 bases between them. Written as DNA, the CDR3 is TGTGCCAGCGGCAAACAGGGCTCCTACTATAATTCACCCCTCCACTTT. It specifies CASGKQGSYYNSPLHF.

This clonotype was seen a handful of times. The rearrangement uses TRBV4-1 and TRBJ1-5; 9 bases line up with TRBD1. V lost 3 bases, J lost 7 bases, and 10 bases stayed unmatched. Germline CDR1 reads MGHRA; CDR2 reads YSYEKL. The CDR3 consists of 16 residues. CDR3 DNA sequence: TGCGCCAGCAGCCAGCCCGGGGGGGACAGGGACCAGCCCCAGCATTTT. This codes for CASSQPGGDRDQPQHF.

This clonotype was seen a handful of times. V and J are TRBV7-8 and TRBJ1-2; unclear D gene. The V gene lost 5 bases and the J gene lost 3 bases, with 13 bases spanning the gap. This CDR3 is built from 14 residues. In germline, CDR1 is SGHVS, CDR2 FQNEAQ. CDR3 residues: CASSLAEWDYGYTF. The CDR3 DNA sequence: TGTGCCAGCAGCCTCGCGGAGTGGGACTATGGCTACACCTTC.

The rearrangement uses TRBV9 and TRBJ2-2; D remains ambiguous. CDR1 and CDR2 (germline): SGDLS, YYNGEE. The CDR3 is 13 amino acids. V lost 6 bases and J 2 bases, leaving 8 bases between the germline ends. CDR3 in amino acids: CASKEENTGELFF. CDR3 bases: TGTGCCAGCAAAGAGGAAAACACCGGGGAGCTGTTTTTT.

In nucleotides, the CDR3 is TGTGCCAGCAGCCCCGGGGCAGGACTAGCGGCGAACTCCTACAATGAGCAGTTCTTC. It specifies CASSPGAGLAANSYNEQFF. The rearrangement joins TRBV9 to TRBJ2-1; 10 bases match TRBD2. This CDR3 is 19 amino acids long. Germline V gives CDR1 SGDLS, CDR2 YYNGEE. V trimming: 4 bases; J trimming: 0 bases; junction bases outside the gene matches: 13. The full variable domain, completed using reference TRBV9 and TRBJ2-1, is DSGVTQTPKHLITATGQRVTLRCSPRSGDLSVYWYQQSLDQGLQFLIQYYNGEERAKGNILERFSAQQFPDLHSELNLSSLELGDSALYFCASSPGAGLAANSYNEQFFGPGTRLTVL.

The V call is TRBV7-9, the J call TRBJ1-1; D call uncertain. CDR1 and CDR2 (germline): SEHNR, FQNEAQ (reference sequence). This CDR3 is built from 15 residues. Trimming removed 1 base at V and 0 bases at J, with 9 bases between. The CDR3 coding sequence is TGTGCCAGCAGCTTAGGCAATATCTTGAACACTGAAGCTTTCTTT. This sequence encodes CASSLGNILNTEAFF.

The CDR3 sequence: CASSQVMGRNTEAFF. The CDR3 coding sequence is TGTGCCAGCAGCCAAGTCATGGGGCGGAACACTGAAGCTTTCTTT. The genes are TRBV4-2 and TRBJ1-1; tentatively, D is TRBD1 (5 bases). V lost 1 base to trimming and J lost 1 base, with 10 bases between them. Germline V gene lookup returns CDR1 LGHNA and CDR2 YNFKEQ. CDR3 length equals 15 residues.

The chain is built from TRBV13 and TRBJ1-6; 7 positions match TRBD1. The CDR3 sequence is 16 residues long. Germline V gene sequence: CDR1 PRHDT, CDR2 FYEKMQ (reference sequence). The J segment lost 7 bases and the V segment lost 4 bases, leaving 10 bases of the junction unmatched. This CDR3 reads CASSYLRGTDNSPLHF. In DNA form, the CDR3 reads TGTGCCAGCAGCTATCTGCGGGGGACAGACAATTCACCCCTCCACTTT.

This clonotype was counted ten times or more. The CDR3 sequence: CASSPLGGGLRTDTQYF. CDR3 nucleotide sequence: TGTGCCAGCAGCCCCCTCGGAGGGGGACTACGGACAGATACGCAGTATTTT. This sequence joins TRBV12-3 or TRBV12-4 and TRBJ2-3; weak D call: TRBD2 (7 bases). The CDR3 is made up of 17 amino acids. V shed 6 bases and J shed 3 bases, with 22 bases lying between them.

The table lists this clonotype with a few counts. The J gene is TRBJ1-1, the V gene TRBV7-8, with D maybe TRBD1 (5 bases). Trimming cost V 6 bases and J 5 bases, with 16 bases left between them. The CDR3 is 14 amino acids. Looked up from germline, CDR1 is SGHVS and CDR2 is FQNEAQ. In DNA form, the CDR3 reads TGTGCCAGCAGGCCGGGACCCCCGGGGACTGAAGCTTTCTTT. Translation: CASRPGPPGTEAFF.

The CDR3 DNA is TGCGCCAGCAGCCCCCAGGGGCCAAACACCGGGGAGCTGTTTTTT. Its translation is CASSPQGPNTGELFF. The V call is TRBV5-1, the J call TRBJ2-2; maybe TRBD1 (6 bases). CDR1 SGHRS and CDR2 YFSETQ come from the germline V gene. This CDR3 comprises 15 residues. Trimming left V 4 bases short and J 2 bases short, with 12 bases between. Combining the CDR3 with reference TRBV5-1 and TRBJ2-2 gives the whole variable domain KAGVTQTPRYLIKTRGQQVTLSCSPISGHRSVSWYQQTPGQGLQFLFEYFSETQRNKGNFPGRFSGRQFSNSRSEMNVSTLELGDSALYLCASSPQGPNTGELFFGEGSRLTVL.

The chain links TRBV9 to TRBJ2-5; D might be TRBD1 or TRBD2, each matching 6 bases. The germline gives CDR1 SGDLS, CDR2 YYNGEE. CDR3 size: 15 residues. Trimming stripped 3 bases from V and 4 bases from J, with 16 bases between. CDR3 amino acids: CASSELGGPGETQYF. The CDR3 bases are TGTGCCAGCAGCGAGCTAGGGGGGCCTGGAGAGACCCAGTACTTC.

This clonotype has just a few counts. CDR3 sequence reads: CASRQDSNQPQHF. The DNA for the CDR3 is TGTGCCAGCAGACAGGACAGCAATCAGCCCCAGCATTTT. The rearrangement joins TRBV9 to TRBJ1-5; possibly TRBD1 for D (5 bases). Trimming cost V 5 bases and J 1 base, with 7 bases left between them. Looked up from germline, CDR1 is SGDLS and CDR2 is YYNGEE. The CDR3 covers 13 residues. Using reference TRBV9 and TRBJ1-5 for the parts outside the CDR3, the full variable domain is DSGVTQTPKHLITATGQRVTLRCSPRSGDLSVYWYQQSLDQGLQFLIQYYNGEERAKGNILERFSAQQFPDLHSELNLSSLELGDSALYFCASRQDSNQPQHFGDGTRLSIL.

This clonotype was detected a few times. This rearrangement joins TRBV10-3 to TRBJ2-2; D uncertain. Germline CDR1 ENHRY, CDR2 SYGVKD. The CDR3 sequence is 14 residues long. Trimming removed 4 bases at V and 1 base at J, with 7 bases between. The chain's CDR3 is CAISGFLNTGELFF. The CDR3 DNA sequence: TGTGCCATCAGTGGTTTTTTGAACACCGGGGAGCTGTTTTTT.

The chain has TRBV20-1 and TRBJ2-1, with TRBD2 matching over 9 bases. Germline CDR1 reads DFQATT; CDR2 reads SNEGSKA (reference sequence). This CDR3 region has 19 residues. The trim removed 6 bases at V and 1 base at J, leaving 19 bases unmatched. CDR3: CSASNLVVAGEWSYNEQFF. In DNA form, the CDR3 reads TGCAGTGCCAGCAATCTGGTGGTAGCGGGAGAATGGTCCTACAATGAGCAGTTCTTC.

This clonotype appeared many times. The chain carries TRBV12-3 or TRBV12-4 and TRBJ2-1; no clear D gene. The ends were cut back, 6 bases at V and 1 base at J, with 19 bases in the middle. The CDR3 has 17 residues. The CDR3 DNA follows: TGTGCCAGCAGCCTAAATAGCCGTAGTAGTTCCTACAATGAGCAGTTCTTC. As protein: CASSLNSRSSSYNEQFF.

This clonotype occurred a few times. The chain uses TRBV7-9 and TRBJ2-1; the match to TRBD2 covers 11 bases. CDR3 size: 15 residues. CDR1 is SEHNR and CDR2 is FQNEAQ in the germline V gene (reference sequence). The ends lost 5 bases at V and 4 bases at J; junction bases unmatched: 4. CDR3 coding DNA: TGTGCCAGCAGCCCGACTAGCGGGGAATACAATGAGCAGTTCTTC. It encodes CASSPTSGEYNEQFF.

V and J are TRBV24-1 and TRBJ2-1; 8 bases map to TRBD2. With 5 bases clipped from V and 5 bases from J, the junction kept 19 bases outside the gene matches. Per the germline V gene, CDR1 is KGHDR and CDR2 is SFDVKD. The CDR3 has 19 residues. The CDR3 nucleotides read TGTGCCACCAGTGGTCTGCCTTGGACCAGCGGGAGCTTCCACAATGAGCAGTTCTTC. Protein sequence: CATSGLPWTSGSFHNEQFF.